These 20 T cell receptor beta chains came from one sample sequenced in a study of molecular identifiers for immune sequencing clone quantification (dated by TCRdb to the late 2010s). Libraries were prepared through PCR. The sequencer was an Illumina HiSeq 4000. The public sequencing data were trimmed at Q25 with fastp and processed into clonotypes with MiXCR by TCRdb, which kept only in-frame beta chains. Every entry covers one CDR3 protein and lists the most common genes and DNA from its rows. The table for this sample lists around 460,000 distinct CDR3 sequences; roughly a fifth of them were counted only once. The ten largest clones represent approximately 0.84% of the sample. Sequences were obtained from naive CD8+ T cells from blood, with Jurkat cell RNA spiked in. The sample's cell subset or site label, decoded: FACS-sorted CD8+CD4-CCR7+CD45RA+ naive T cells. The receptors here all came from a human donor in good health. Some libraries in this study had Jurkat cell RNA spiked in.

This clonotype was detected many times. The chain joins TRBV6-9 to TRBJ1-5; D might be TRBD1 (5 bases). Trimming cost V 6 bases and J 2 bases, with 17 bases left between them. Germline CDR1 is MNHGY and CDR2 is SVAAGI. The CDR3 runs 16 residues. For the CDR3, the DNA is TGTGCCAGCAGAAAACTAGGACATTCCGGCAATCAGCCCCAGCATTTT. Protein: CASRKLGHSGNQPQHF.

This clonotype was seen once. An end of the junction differs from the germline gene, which may be a read error. This rearrangement joins TRBV7-6 to TRBJ1-1; possibly TRBD1 for D (5 bases). Per germline, CDR1 SGHVS and CDR2 FNYEAQ. The CDR3 is 13 amino acids. This chain's CDR3 is CASSPRQDTGAFF. The CDR3 coding sequence is TGTGCCAGCAGCCCACGGCAGGACACTGGAGCTTTCTTT. The full variable domain, completed using reference TRBV7-6 and TRBJ1-1, is GAGVSQSPRYKVTKRGQDVALRCDPISGHVSLYWYRQALGQGPEFLTYFNYEAQQDKSGLPNDRFSAERPEGSISTLTIQRTEQRDSAMYRCASSPRQDTGAFFGQGTRLTVV.

This clonotype occurred many times. The V call is TRBV4-3, the J call TRBJ1-4; D uncertain. Germline V CDR1 and CDR2: LGHNA, YSLEER. Trimming took off 0 bases at V and 5 bases at J, with 13 bases between the two ends. This CDR3 spans 16 amino acids. CDR3 nucleotides: TGCGCCAGCAGCCAAGATTTTTTAGGAGCGAATGAAAAACTGTTTTTT. As protein: CASSQDFLGANEKLFF.

At least ten counts were recorded for this clonotype. This chain joins TRBV30 and TRBJ2-5, with a weak D call TRBD2 (6 bases). Germline V gene lookup returns CDR1 GTSNPN and CDR2 SVGIG (reference sequence). The V gene lost 4 bases and the J gene lost 0 bases, with 12 bases spanning the gap. This CDR3 region has 14 residues. As DNA, the CDR3 is TGTGCCTGGAAATCCCTAGCGAACCAAGAGACCCAGTACTTC. Translation gives CAWKSLANQETQYF.

This clonotype has ten or more counts. The V call is TRBV6-5, the J call TRBJ2-7, with a possible D match to TRBD2 (6 bases). Germline V lookup: CDR1 MNHEY, CDR2 SVGAGI. The CDR3 is 12 amino acids. Trimming removed 6 bases from V and 6 bases from J, with 12 bases in between. CDR3 residues: CASRGLGIEQYF. CDR3 DNA sequence: TGTGCCAGCAGGGGACTGGGGATCGAGCAGTACTTC.

This clonotype was counted ten times or more. DNA of the CDR3: TGTGCCAGCAGTTACTCTCCCAGGGGAGGAGAGCAGTACTTC. Residues: CASSYSPRGGEQYF. V usage is TRBV6-6 and J usage is TRBJ2-7; D could derive from TRBD1 or TRBD2 (6 bases each). Germline V lookup: CDR1 MNHNY, CDR2 SVGAGI (reference sequence). V was shortened by 0 bases and J by 7 bases, with 13 bases between the two germline ends. The CDR3 has 14 residues.

Ten or more counts support this clonotype. The V gene is TRBV5-1, the J gene TRBJ2-3; 10 bases are a match to TRBD2. This CDR3 is built from 14 residues. V gave up 6 bases and J gave up 4 bases; unmatched junction bases: 5. Germline V gives CDR1 SGHRS, CDR2 YFSETQ. CDR3 in DNA: TGCGCCAGCACTAGCGGGAGTACGCCAGATACGCAGTATTTT. Translating gives CASTSGSTPDTQYF.

There are many counts of this clonotype. The chain employs TRBV25-1 and TRBJ1-1, with D tentatively TRBD1 (5 bases). CDR1 is MGHDK, CDR2 SYGVNS, per germline. V was cut by 1 base and J by 5 bases, with 8 bases left in between. The CDR3 is 13 amino acids. The CDR3 nucleotides are TGTGCCAGCAGTGAATGGGGGGAGACTGAAGCTTTCTTT. Encoded protein: CASSEWGETEAFF.

The J gene is TRBJ2-1, the V gene TRBV6-2 or TRBV6-3, with 11 nucleotides matching TRBD2. The CDR3 has 16 residues. Germline lookup yields CDR1 MNHEY and CDR2 SVGEGT. Unmatched junction bases numbered 10, after V lost 6 bases and J lost 6 bases. CDR3 sequence: CASSSSTSGACNEQFF. In DNA, the CDR3 is TGTGCCAGCAGCTCTTCGACTAGCGGGGCTTGCAATGAGCAGTTCTTC.

Ten or more counts support this clonotype. This chain uses TRBV12-3 or TRBV12-4 with TRBJ1-1; 8 bases map to TRBD1. J lost 0 bases, V lost 3 bases, and 3 bases had no gene match. The CDR3 covers 15 residues. CDR3 nucleotides: TGTGCCAGCAGTTTGACAGGGGCACTGAACACTGAAGCTTTCTTT. This codes for CASSLTGALNTEAFF.

To note about this clonotype: Given a much more abundant clone one base away, this may be a read error. This rearrangement joins TRBV11-2 to TRBJ2-1; tentative D call: TRBD1 (5 bases). The germline V gene has CDR1 SGHAT and CDR2 FQNNGV. The CDR3 runs to 15 residues. CDR3 coding DNA: TGTGCCAGCAGCTTATTGCCCGCAGGGAACAATGAGCAGTCCTTC. Translated: CASSLLPAGNNEQSF.

The chain uses TRBV3-1 and TRBJ2-5; D unresolved. The germline CDR1 and CDR2 sequences are LGHDT and YNNKEL (reference sequence). The ends were cut back, 4 bases at V and 3 bases at J, with 21 bases in the middle. This CDR3 is built from 17 residues. The CDR3 DNA sequence: TGTGCCAGCAGCCCTATCCTCCAGATTGGGGTAGAAGAGACCCAGTACTTC. Amino acid sequence: CASSPILQIGVEETQYF.

The rearrangement links TRBV2 to TRBJ1-2, with no clear D. The CDR3 contains 12 residues. Germline CDR1 reads SNHLY; CDR2 reads FYNNEI. V was trimmed by 7 bases and J by 3 bases, leaving 9 bases between them. The CDR3, as DNA: TGTGCCAGCAAAGATTGGGACTATGGCTACACCTTC. This codes for CASKDWDYGYTF. The full variable domain, its missing parts supplied by reference TRBV2 and TRBJ1-2, is EPEVTQTPSHQVTQMGQEVILRCVPISNHLYFYWYRQILGQKVEFLVSFYNNEISEKSEIFDDQFSVERPDGSNFTLKIRSTKLEDSAMYFCASKDWDYGYTFGSGTRLTVV.

For this clonotype: A much bigger clone sits one base away, suggesting this may be a read error. This chain connects TRBV6-2 or TRBV6-3 to TRBJ1-5; TRBD1 agrees at 8 bases. Germline V lookup: CDR1 MNHEY, CDR2 SVGEGT. Trimming removed 4 bases from V and 6 bases from J; junction bases left unmatched: 8. This CDR3 has 15 residues. The CDR3 region is CASSLRTGTSQPQHF. As DNA, the CDR3 is TGTGCCAGCAGTTTGCGGACAGGGACGAGTCAGCCCCAGCATTTT.

About this clonotype: A read error may explain this, as a much larger clone is one base away. CDR3 sequence: CASSQQGARTGELLF. In DNA, the CDR3 is TGTGCCAGCAGTCAACAGGGGGCGCGGACCGGGGAGCTGCTTTTT. The chain has TRBV6-2 or TRBV6-3 and TRBJ2-2; 9 bases map to TRBD1. This CDR3 spans 15 amino acids. Germline values: CDR1 MNHEY, CDR2 SVGEGT.

This clonotype was seen at least ten times. J is TRBJ1-5 and V is TRBV6-2 or TRBV6-3, with D maybe TRBD1 (6 bases). This CDR3 spans 14 amino acids. Germline CDR1 and CDR2: MNHEY and SVGEGT. V was shortened by 6 bases and J by 0 bases, with 9 bases between the two germline ends. The CDR3 region is CASRRQDSNQPQHF. In nucleotides, the CDR3 is TGTGCCAGCAGAAGACAGGATAGCAATCAGCCCCAGCATTTT.

The sample holds a few counts of this clonotype. This sequence joins TRBV5-4 and TRBJ1-1; no clear D. The V end was cut by 5 bases, the J end by 1 base, with 9 bases between. The CDR3 length is 13 residues. CDR1 SGHNT and CDR2 YYREEE come from the germline V gene (reference sequence). CDR3 sequence reads: CASSDGANTEAFF. The CDR3 DNA reads TGTGCCAGCAGTGATGGAGCGAACACTGAAGCTTTCTTT.

This clonotype was seen only a few times. This chain links TRBV27 with TRBJ1-1, with D tentatively TRBD1 (5 bases). The V end lost 5 bases, the J end lost 5 bases, and 18 bases lay between the germline ends. There are 15 residues in the CDR3. Germline values: CDR1 MNHEY, CDR2 SMNVEV (reference sequence). This CDR3 is CASSQGAKGWTEAFF. The CDR3 DNA sequence: TGTGCCAGCAGTCAAGGGGCGAAGGGGTGGACTGAAGCTTTCTTT.

In this sample, this clonotype turned up a few times. The chain recombines TRBV15 with TRBJ2-2; 10 bases are a match to TRBD2. The CDR3 consists of 17 residues. The ends lost 1 base at V and 4 bases at J; junction bases unmatched: 6. Looked up from germline, CDR1 is LNHNV and CDR2 is YYDKDF (reference sequence). The CDR3, as DNA: TGTGCCACCAGCAGAGGGGGCGGACTAGCGGTCACCGGGGAGCTGTTTTTT. Translating gives CATSRGGGLAVTGELFF.

Written as DNA, the CDR3 is TGTGCCAGCAGCGCAGGGGGCGGAAGCGCTGAAGCTTTCTTT. Translated: CASSAGGGSAEAFF. The rearrangement joins TRBV13 to TRBJ1-1; TRBD1 matches 8 bases. Germline values: CDR1 PRHDT, CDR2 FYEKMQ (reference sequence). The CDR3 is 14 residues long. V was clipped by 5 bases and J by 6 bases; unmatched bases: 8. Complete variable domain (other parts from reference TRBV13 and TRBJ1-1): AAGVIQSPRHLIKEKRETATLKCYPIPRHDTVYWYQQGPGQDPQFLISFYEKMQSDKGSIPDRFSAQQFSDYHSELNMSSLELGDSALYFCASSAGGGSAEAFFGQGTRLTVV.